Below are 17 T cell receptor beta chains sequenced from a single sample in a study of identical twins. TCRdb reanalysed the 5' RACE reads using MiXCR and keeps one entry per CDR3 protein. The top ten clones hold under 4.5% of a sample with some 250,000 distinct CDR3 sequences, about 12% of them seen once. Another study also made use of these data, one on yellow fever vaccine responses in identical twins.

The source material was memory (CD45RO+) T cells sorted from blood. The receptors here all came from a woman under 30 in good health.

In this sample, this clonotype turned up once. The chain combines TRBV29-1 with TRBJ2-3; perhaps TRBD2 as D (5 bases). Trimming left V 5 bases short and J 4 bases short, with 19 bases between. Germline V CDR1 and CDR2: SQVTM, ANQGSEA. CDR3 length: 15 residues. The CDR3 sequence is CSVFGWALAPDTQYF. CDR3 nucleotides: TGCAGCGTTTTTGGATGGGCGCTAGCTCCAGATACGCAGTATTTT.

The CDR3 protein is CASRLAGVRTDTQYF. The CDR3 DNA sequence: TGTGCCAGCAGGCTCGCGGGGGTACGCACAGATACGCAGTATTTT. This chain links TRBV12-3 or TRBV12-4 with TRBJ2-3, with 7 nucleotides matching TRBD2. Trimming at V came to 6 bases and at J to 1 base, leaving 7 bases not matched to a gene. The CDR3 is made up of 15 amino acids.

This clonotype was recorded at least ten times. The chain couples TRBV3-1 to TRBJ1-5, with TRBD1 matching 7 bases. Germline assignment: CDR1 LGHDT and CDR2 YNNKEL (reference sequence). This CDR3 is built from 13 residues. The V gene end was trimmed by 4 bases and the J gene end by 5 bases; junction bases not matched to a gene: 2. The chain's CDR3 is CASSRTGDQPQHF. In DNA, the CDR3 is TGTGCCAGCAGCCGAACAGGGGATCAGCCCCAGCATTTT. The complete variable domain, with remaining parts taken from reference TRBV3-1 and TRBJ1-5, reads DTAVSQTPKYLVTQMGNDKSIKCEQNLGHDTMYWYKQDSKKFLKIMFSYNNKELIINETVPNRFSPKSPDKAHLNLHINSLELGDSAVYFCASSRTGDQPQHFGDGTRLSIL.

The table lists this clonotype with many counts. Here the CDR3 reads CASSDRTGEIGKQFF. CDR3 coding DNA: TGTGCCAGCAGTGACAGGACAGGGGAAATAGGGAAGCAGTTCTTC. The rearrangement joins TRBV6-4 to TRBJ2-1, with 9 positions matching TRBD1. CDR1 and CDR2 from the germline V gene are MRHNA and SNTAGT. CDR3 length: 15 residues. With 2 bases clipped from V and 11 bases from J, the junction kept 10 bases outside the gene matches.

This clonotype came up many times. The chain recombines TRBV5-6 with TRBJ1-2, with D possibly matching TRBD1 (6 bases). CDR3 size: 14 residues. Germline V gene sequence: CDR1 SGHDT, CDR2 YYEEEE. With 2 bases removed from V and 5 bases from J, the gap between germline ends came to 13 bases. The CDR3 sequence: CASSLQGFGYGYTF. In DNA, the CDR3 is TGTGCCAGCAGCTTACAGGGATTTGGGTATGGCTACACCTTC.

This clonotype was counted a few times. CDR3 in amino acids: CASSKETGNYEQYF. CDR3 sequence (DNA): TGTGCCAGCAGCAAAGAGACAGGGAACTACGAGCAGTACTTC. The chain recombines TRBV21-1 with TRBJ2-7; the table names TRBD1, a call not compared with the DNA. TRBV21-1 corresponds to a pseudogene. The CDR3 is 14 amino acids.

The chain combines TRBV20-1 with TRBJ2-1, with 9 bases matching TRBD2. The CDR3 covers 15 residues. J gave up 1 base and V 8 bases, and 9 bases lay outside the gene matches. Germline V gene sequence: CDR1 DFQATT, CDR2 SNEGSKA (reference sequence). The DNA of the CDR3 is TGCAGTAGGGTAGCGGGAGCATCATCCTACAATGAGCAGTTCTTC. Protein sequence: CSRVAGASSYNEQFF.

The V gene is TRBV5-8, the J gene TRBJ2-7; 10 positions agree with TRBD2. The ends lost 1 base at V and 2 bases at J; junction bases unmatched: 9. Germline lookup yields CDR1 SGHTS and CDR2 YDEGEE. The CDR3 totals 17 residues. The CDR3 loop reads CASSLLLAGRTTYEQYF. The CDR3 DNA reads TGTGCCAGCAGCTTGTTACTAGCGGGACGGACAACCTACGAGCAGTACTTC.

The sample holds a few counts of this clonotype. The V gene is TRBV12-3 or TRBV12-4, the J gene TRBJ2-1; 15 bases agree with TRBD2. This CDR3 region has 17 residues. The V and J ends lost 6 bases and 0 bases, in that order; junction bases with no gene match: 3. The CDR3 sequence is CASRGTSGRTSYNEQFF. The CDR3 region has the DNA TGTGCCAGCAGAGGGACTAGCGGGAGGACCTCCTACAATGAGCAGTTCTTC.

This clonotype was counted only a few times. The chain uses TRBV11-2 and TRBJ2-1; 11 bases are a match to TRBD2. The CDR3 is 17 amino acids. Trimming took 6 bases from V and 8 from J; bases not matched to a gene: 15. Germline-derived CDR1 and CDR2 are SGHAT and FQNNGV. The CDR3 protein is CASRRAASGGQRDEQFF. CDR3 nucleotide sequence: TGTGCCAGCAGGCGGGCAGCTAGCGGGGGGCAGCGTGATGAGCAGTTCTTC.

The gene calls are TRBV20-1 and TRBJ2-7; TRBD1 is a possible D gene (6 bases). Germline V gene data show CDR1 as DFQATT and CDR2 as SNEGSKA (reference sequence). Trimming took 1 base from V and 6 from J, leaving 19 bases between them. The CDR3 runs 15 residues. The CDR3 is CSARGVGQEVTEQYF. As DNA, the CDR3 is TGCAGTGCTAGAGGCGTGGGACAAGAGGTTACCGAGCAGTACTTC.

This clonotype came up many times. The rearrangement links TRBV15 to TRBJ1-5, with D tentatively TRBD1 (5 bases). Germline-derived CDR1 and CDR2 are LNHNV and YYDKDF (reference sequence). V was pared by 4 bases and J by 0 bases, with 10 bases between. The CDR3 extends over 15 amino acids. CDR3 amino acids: CATSTGGNSNQPQHF. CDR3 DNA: TGTGCCACCAGCACCGGGGGAAATAGCAATCAGCCCCAGCATTTT.

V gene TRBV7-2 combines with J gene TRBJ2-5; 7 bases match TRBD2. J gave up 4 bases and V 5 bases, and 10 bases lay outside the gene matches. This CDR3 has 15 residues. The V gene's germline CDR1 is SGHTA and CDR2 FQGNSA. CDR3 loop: CASSLNGGSGETQYF. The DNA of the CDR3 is TGTGCCAGCAGCCTAAACGGGGGGTCGGGAGAGACCCAGTACTTC. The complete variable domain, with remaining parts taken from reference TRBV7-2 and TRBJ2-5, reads GAGVSQSPSNKVTEKGKDVELRCDPISGHTALYWYRQSLGQGLEFLIYFQGNSAPDKSGLPSDRFSAERTGGSVSTLTIQRTQQEDSAVYLCASSLNGGSGETQYFGPGTRLLVL.

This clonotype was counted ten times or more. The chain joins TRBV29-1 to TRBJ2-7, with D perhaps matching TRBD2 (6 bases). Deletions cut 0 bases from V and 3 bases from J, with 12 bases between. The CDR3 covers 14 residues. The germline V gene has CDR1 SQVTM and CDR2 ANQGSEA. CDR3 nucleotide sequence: TGCAGCGTTGAAGATCCGGGGGTCCGCTACGAGCAGTACTTC. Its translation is CSVEDPGVRYEQYF.

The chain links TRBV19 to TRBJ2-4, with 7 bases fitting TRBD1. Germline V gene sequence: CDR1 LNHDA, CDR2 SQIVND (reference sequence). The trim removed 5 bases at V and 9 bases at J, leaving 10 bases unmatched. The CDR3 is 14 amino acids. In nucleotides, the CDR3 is TGTGCCAGTAGTGACCGGGACAGACGAGGCATTCAGTACTTC. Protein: CASSDRDRRGIQYF.

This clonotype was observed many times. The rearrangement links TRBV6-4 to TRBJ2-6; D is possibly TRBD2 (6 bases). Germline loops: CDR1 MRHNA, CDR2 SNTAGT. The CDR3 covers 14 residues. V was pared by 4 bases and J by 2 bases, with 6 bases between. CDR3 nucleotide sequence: TGTGCCAGCAGTGGACTAGCTGGGGCCAACGTCCTGACTTTC. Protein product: CASSGLAGANVLTF.

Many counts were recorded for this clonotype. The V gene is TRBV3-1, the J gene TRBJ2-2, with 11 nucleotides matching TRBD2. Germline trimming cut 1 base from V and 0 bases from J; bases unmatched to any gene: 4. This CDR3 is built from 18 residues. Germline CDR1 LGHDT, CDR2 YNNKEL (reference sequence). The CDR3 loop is CASSQVPSGGSNTGELFF. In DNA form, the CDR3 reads TGTGCCAGCAGCCAAGTTCCTAGCGGGGGGTCGAACACCGGGGAGCTGTTTTTT.